The 26 T cell receptor beta chains in this list originate from one sample, sequenced in a study of PD-L1 blockade in urothelial cancer. Profiled with immunoSEQ multiplex PCR; TCRdb holds only in-frame clones, not every one. The sample holds 100,000 to 150,000 clones, roughly 83% seen once. Time point in this sample: pretreatment peripheral blood. The input for sequencing was PBMCs, taken around atezolizumab (anti-PD-L1) treatment. These receptors all come from a man over 45 with urothelial cancer.

V usage is TRBV7-9 and J usage is TRBJ2-5, with a weak D call TRBD1 (5 bases). Trimming took off 1 base at V and 4 bases at J, with 7 bases between the two ends. There are 13 residues in the CDR3. CDR1 SEHNR and CDR2 FQNEAQ come from the germline V gene (reference sequence). Written as DNA, the CDR3 is TGTGCCAGCAGCTTAGACAGGTCAGAGACCCAGTACTTC. Translation gives CASSLDRSETQYF.

The V gene is TRBV18, the J gene TRBJ2-5; a possible D gene is TRBD2 (6 bases). This CDR3 has 14 amino acids. Trimming removed 6 bases from V and 5 bases from J, with 16 bases in between. Looked up from germline, CDR1 is KGHSH and CDR2 is LQKENI. The CDR3 region has the DNA TGTGCCAGCTCGGTAACTCCAAGCGGGGAGACCCAGTACTTC. As protein: CASSVTPSGETQYF.

This clone was counted once. The chain employs TRBV27 and TRBJ2-3, with unresolved D. This CDR3 comprises 12 residues. Germline V gene data show CDR1 as MNHEY and CDR2 as SMNVEV (reference sequence). The ends were cut back, 6 bases at V and 1 base at J, with 5 bases in the middle. The CDR3 DNA reads as TGTGCCAGCAGCCATGGCACAGATACGCAGTATTTT. Translation: CASSHGTDTQYF.

V is TRBV9 and J is TRBJ2-2, with D possibly TRBD1 on 5 matching bases. There are 15 residues in the CDR3. The germline gives CDR1 SGDLS, CDR2 YYNGEE. V was shortened by 4 bases and J by 0 bases, with 10 bases between the two germline ends. The CDR3 loop reads CASSLGHANTGELFF. Here the CDR3 DNA reads TGTGCCAGCAGCCTCGGACACGCGAACACCGGGGAGCTGTTTTTT. Based on the CDR3 plus reference TRBV9 and TRBJ2-2, the full variable domain is DSGVTQTPKHLITATGQRVTLRCSPRSGDLSVYWYQQSLDQGLQFLIQYYNGEERAKGNILERFSAQQFPDLHSELNLSSLELGDSALYFCASSLGHANTGELFFGEGSRLTVL.

The CDR3: CASSQTWRNTGELFF. In DNA, the CDR3 is TGTGCCAGCAGCCAAACATGGAGGAACACCGGGGAGCTGTTTTTT. The V and J genes are TRBV14 and TRBJ2-2; unclear D gene. V lost 2 bases and J lost 1, with 8 bases in between. This CDR3 spans 15 amino acids. Per germline, CDR1 SGHDN and CDR2 FVKESK.

V and J are TRBV30 and TRBJ2-1; 7 nucleotides match TRBD1. The CDR3 length is 15 residues. J lost 3 bases, V lost 4 bases, and 9 bases had no gene match. Germline loops: CDR1 GTSNPN, CDR2 SVGIG (reference sequence). The CDR3 DNA reads as TGTGCCTGGACTTCGGGGACAGCTGTCTACAATGAGCAGTTCTTC. It encodes CAWTSGTAVYNEQFF.

CDR3 nucleotide sequence: TGTGCCAGCAGTTTATTGGGCACGGAGCAGTACTTC. Amino acids: CASSLLGTEQYF. The J gene is TRBJ2-7, the V gene TRBV28, with D unclear. CDR1 is MDHEN, CDR2 SYDVKM, per germline. The CDR3 consists of 12 residues. V gave up 1 base and J gave up 7 bases, with 8 bases separating them.

This clone came up once. The chain joins TRBV10-1 to TRBJ2-1, with 10 bases that match TRBD2. With 4 bases clipped from V and 2 bases from J, the junction kept 5 bases outside the gene matches. Looked up from germline, CDR1 is WNHNN and CDR2 is SYGVQD (reference sequence). The CDR3 contains 16 residues. CDR3 region: CASSGASGRTYNEQFF. The CDR3 bases are TGCGCCAGCAGTGGGGCTAGCGGGAGAACCTACAATGAGCAGTTCTTC.

V is TRBV19 and J is TRBJ2-7; 9 nucleotides line up with TRBD2. The CDR3 contains 15 residues. Germline V gives CDR1 LNHDA, CDR2 SQIVND (reference sequence). V was pared by 1 base and J by 2 bases, with 3 bases of the junction left unmatched. The CDR3 region is CASSIVASGTYEQYF. The CDR3 coding sequence is TGTGCCAGTAGTATAGTGGCTAGCGGGACCTACGAGCAGTACTTC.

The J gene is TRBJ2-3, the V gene TRBV9, with a possible D match to TRBD2 (5 bases). Trimming shortened V by 5 bases and J by 6 bases, and 10 bases separated the two germline ends. Germline CDR1 is SGDLS and CDR2 is YYNGEE. There are 12 residues in the CDR3. The CDR3 loop is CASRGVADTQYF. In DNA, the CDR3 is TGTGCCAGCAGGGGAGTGGCCGATACGCAGTATTTT.

The chain links TRBV28 to TRBJ2-5; 8 bases fit TRBD2. The CDR3 runs to 14 residues. CDR1 MDHEN and CDR2 SYDVKM come from the germline V gene. Trimming removed 1 base from V and 5 bases from J; junction bases left unmatched: 3. CDR3 region: CASSLFGLAETQYF. CDR3 bases: TGTGCCAGCAGTTTATTCGGACTAGCCGAGACCCAGTACTTC.

V usage is TRBV18 and J usage is TRBJ2-2, with D maybe TRBD1 (6 bases). Germline CDR1 KGHSH, CDR2 LQKENI. CDR3 length: 17 amino acids. V lost 3 bases to trimming and J lost 1 base, with 15 bases between them. In nucleotides, the CDR3 is TGTGCCAGCTCACCGCGGCAGACGGGACAGAACACCGGGGAGCTGTTTTTT. This codes for CASSPRQTGQNTGELFF.

The V and J genes are TRBV29-1 and TRBJ1-2; 8 bases map to TRBD1. Germline loops: CDR1 SQVTM, CDR2 ANQGSEA. The CDR3 sequence is 12 residues long. Losses at the gene ends were 7 bases for V and 8 bases for J; bases not matched to a gene: 9. The CDR3 reads CSGLGQGGGYTF. In DNA form, the CDR3 reads TGCAGCGGGCTAGGACAGGGTGGCGGCTACACCTTC.

This chain joins TRBV4-1 and TRBJ2-7; 10 bases are shared with TRBD2. This CDR3 is 17 amino acids long. Trimming removed 0 bases from V and 4 bases from J; junction bases left unmatched: 9. Germline CDR1 MGHRA, CDR2 YSYEKL. The CDR3 here is CASSQDAPSGSSYEQYF. CDR3 DNA: TGCGCCAGCAGCCAAGACGCACCTAGCGGGAGTAGTTACGAGCAGTACTTC.

This sequence joins TRBV6-1 and TRBJ2-7, with 8 bases aligning to TRBD2. The V and J ends lost 7 bases and 1 base, in that order; junction bases with no gene match: 9. Germline CDR1 MNHNS, CDR2 SASEGT. This CDR3 region has 15 residues. Written as DNA, the CDR3 is TGTGCCAGCATTTTGTCCAGCGGGGGTTCCTACGAGCAGTACTTC. It yields the protein CASILSSGGSYEQYF.

This clone was detected only once. The chain employs TRBV9 and TRBJ2-7; D ambiguous. V was pared by 4 bases and J by 2 bases, with 10 bases between. CDR1 and CDR2 (germline): SGDLS, YYNGEE. This CDR3 region has 13 residues. Here the CDR3 reads CASSPLDTYEQYF. The CDR3 DNA is TGTGCCAGCAGCCCGCTAGATACCTACGAGCAGTACTTC.

CDR3 DNA: TGTGCCAGCAGCAGATTACAGGGGGCGGACAATGAGCAGTTCTTC. Residues: CASSRLQGADNEQFF. The chain is built from TRBV5-4 and TRBJ2-1, with 9 bases matching TRBD1. J was trimmed by 5 bases and V by 4 bases; bases with no gene match: 7. CDR1 is SGHNT and CDR2 is YYREEE in the germline V gene (reference sequence). This CDR3 region has 15 residues.

This rearrangement joins TRBV28 to TRBJ1-2; the D gene is possibly TRBD1 (5 bases). Per germline, CDR1 MDHEN and CDR2 SYDVKM. This CDR3 has 14 residues. The V gene lost 6 bases and the J gene lost 0 bases, with 11 bases spanning the gap. CDR3 sequence: CASRKGLSNYGYTF. CDR3 sequence (DNA): TGTGCCAGCAGGAAGGGGTTATCTAACTATGGCTACACCTTC.

The chain combines TRBV11-1 with TRBJ2-5, with TRBD1 matching 9 bases. The CDR3 length is 15 residues. CDR1 is SGHAT, CDR2 FQDESV, per germline (reference sequence). Trimming removed 3 bases from V and 5 bases from J; junction bases left unmatched: 7. The CDR3 sequence: CASSFLGGQGETQYF. CDR3 bases: TGTGCCAGCAGCTTCCTTGGGGGACAGGGTGAGACCCAGTACTTC. Using reference TRBV11-1 and TRBJ2-5 for the parts outside the CDR3, the full variable domain is EAEVAQSPRYKITEKSQAVAFWCDPISGHATLYWYRQILGQGPELLVQFQDESVVDDSQLPKDRFSAERLKGVDSTLKIQPAELGDSAMYLCASSFLGGQGETQYFGPGTRLLVL.

V is TRBV30 and J is TRBJ1-2; D ambiguous. The CDR3 sequence is 14 residues long. Germline assignment: CDR1 GTSNPN and CDR2 SVGIG (reference sequence). Trimming left V 5 bases short and J 3 bases short, with 16 bases between. CDR3 DNA: TGTGCCTGGCGGACTCCCCACGGGGACTATGGCTACACCTTC. Protein sequence: CAWRTPHGDYGYTF.

The chain couples TRBV7-9 to TRBJ1-3, with D maybe TRBD1 (5 bases). CDR1 is SEHNR, CDR2 FQNEAQ, per germline (reference sequence). The CDR3 runs 18 residues. With 6 bases removed from V and 0 bases from J, the gap between germline ends came to 21 bases. The CDR3 sequence: CASSSQPGLPGSGNTIYF. The CDR3 bases are TGTGCCAGCAGTTCGCAACCGGGACTTCCCGGCTCTGGAAACACCATATATTTT.

The chain links TRBV9 to TRBJ2-3; 14 bases are shared with TRBD2. The V gene end was trimmed by 2 bases and the J gene end by 6 bases; junction bases not matched to a gene: 2. The length of the CDR3 is 15 residues. Per the germline V gene, CDR1 is SGDLS and CDR2 is YYNGEE. The CDR3: CASSVGLAGADTQYF. The CDR3 DNA follows: TGTGCCAGCAGCGTGGGACTAGCGGGAGCTGATACGCAGTATTTT. Supplemented by reference TRBV9 and TRBJ2-3, the full variable domain reads DSGVTQTPKHLITATGQRVTLRCSPRSGDLSVYWYQQSLDQGLQFLIQYYNGEERAKGNILERFSAQQFPDLHSELNLSSLELGDSALYFCASSVGLAGADTQYFGPGTRLTVL.

This clone appeared once. The chain has TRBV6-5 and TRBJ2-2, with a weak D call TRBD2 (5 bases). V gave up 2 bases and J gave up 1 base, with 8 bases separating them. This CDR3 region has 15 residues. Germline CDR1 MNHEY, CDR2 SVGAGI. CDR3 in amino acids: CASSYKAGNTGELFF. Here the CDR3 DNA reads TGTGCCAGCAGTTACAAGGCGGGGAACACCGGGGAGCTGTTTTTT.

The chain joins TRBV6-1 to TRBJ1-2; maybe TRBD1 (5 bases). Trimming left V 2 bases short and J 8 bases short, with 9 bases between. CDR1 and CDR2 (germline): MNHNS, SASEGT. CDR3 length: 12 residues. The CDR3 coding sequence is TGTGCCAGCAGTGAAAGGCCAGGGGGCTACACCTTC. It is translated as CASSERPGGYTF.

This clone was seen once. The chain couples TRBV5-5 to TRBJ2-7; D perhaps matches TRBD2 (5 bases). Germline CDR1 SGHKS, CDR2 YYEKEE (reference sequence). CDR3 length equals 13 residues. V lost 2 bases and J 0 bases, leaving 6 bases between the germline ends. In nucleotides, the CDR3 is TGTGCCAGCAGCTTAGGGAGCTCCTACGAGCAGTACTTC. Protein product: CASSLGSSYEQYF.

Worth noting for this clone: The identical CDR3 is also encoded by other nucleotide sequences in the sample. The CDR3 sequence: CASSYSGTGTDTQYF. The CDR3 nucleotides are TGTGCCAGTTCTTATAGCGGGACGGGCACAGATACGCAGTATTTT. The V gene is TRBV6-6, the J gene TRBJ2-3; TRBD2 agrees at 8 bases. V shed 9 bases and J 1 base; nucleotides not matched to a gene: 9. CDR3 length: 15 residues. Per the germline V gene, CDR1 is MNHNY and CDR2 is SVGAGI (reference sequence).